This T cell receptor (beta chain) was sequenced in a study of blood T cell repertoires in COVID-19. The table came from immunoSEQ multiplex PCR; TCRdb's copy has only in-frame clones and leaves some out. Here the sample spans more than 110,000 clones, 70% to 90% being singletons. This clonotype was sampled from a woman older than 75 with acute or convalescent COVID-19. Sequencing input: peripheral blood.

The CDR3 region is CASSPLGSGAKVNEQYF. The CDR3 DNA follows: TGTGCCAGCTCACCACTGGGGAGCGGGGCTAAAGTAAACGAGCAGTACTTC. The chain links TRBV18 to TRBJ2-7, with 7 nucleotides matching TRBD2. The length of the CDR3 is 17 residues. The trim removed 1 base at V and 5 bases at J, leaving 14 bases unmatched. Germline values: CDR1 KGHSH, CDR2 LQKENI.